These 3 T cell receptor beta chains were all obtained from the same sample, sequenced in a study of vaccination effects on CD4 cells after COVID-19. The ViraFEST assay expanded antigen-specific CD4+ T cells with viral peptide pools before sequencing. At the end of 10 days of culture, CD4+ T cells were isolated. All vaccine recipients tested negative for nucleocapsid antibodies and had never contracted SARS-CoV-2 infection. Here immunoSEQ multiplex PCR was the method, and the copy in TCRdb shows in-frame clones only, minus some. The sample shows about 68,000 clones, about four fifths of them seen only once. Their antigens remain unidentified. This sample comprised CD4+ T cells from PBMCs cultured with SARS-CoV-2 spike peptides, obtained before COVID-19 vaccination. These receptor sequences come from a human donor who received a COVID-19 vaccine.

This clone was detected only a few times. This chain uses TRBV28 with TRBJ2-7; 11 bases line up with TRBD1. CDR1 is MDHEN, CDR2 SYDVKM, per germline. The CDR3 has 15 amino acids. The V segment lost 5 bases and the J segment 5 bases; nucleotides outside the gene matches: 8. The CDR3 DNA sequence: TGTGCCAGCAGTACGAGGACAGGGGGCTGGAACGAGCAGTACGTC. Protein product: CASSTRTGGWNEQYV.

This clone was counted a single time. This chain joins TRBV7-9 and TRBJ1-4; 12 positions match TRBD1. Trimming took 5 bases from V and 8 from J; bases not matched to a gene: 3. The CDR3 consists of 14 residues. Germline lookup yields CDR1 SEHNR and CDR2 FQNEAQ (reference sequence). The CDR3 nucleotides are TGTGCCAGCAGCCGGGACAGGGGGCAAGAAAAACTGTTTTTT. Translation gives CASSRDRGQEKLFF.

This clone has more than one count but fewer than ten. The chain couples TRBV5-4 to TRBJ1-5; weak D call: TRBD1 (5 bases). This CDR3 is built from 13 residues. The germline V and J ends were trimmed by 4 bases and 3 bases, with 8 bases remaining between them. The germline V gene encodes CDR1 SGHNT and CDR2 YYREEE (reference sequence). The CDR3 nucleotides read TGTGCCAGCAGCCAGGGAATCAATCAGCCCCAGCATTTT. Protein sequence: CASSQGINQPQHF.